Listed below are T cell receptor beta chains from one sample, sequenced in a study of T cell responses to AZD1222 COVID-19 vaccine. This table comes from immunoSEQ multiplex PCR, and its TCRdb copy is limited to in-frame clones, with some not included. Found here are over 110,000 clones, approximately 94% of them singletons; the top ten hold approximately 5%. Sequenced here: peripheral blood, sampled on day 0 of AZD1222 vaccination. The receptors originated from an adult in good health. CDR3s leave out the opening cysteine and the closing phenylalanine or tryptophan.

cdr3_length: 12
v_call: TRBV5-1
cdr3_aa: ASSQKGTSGEQF

cdr3_length: 17
v_call: TRBV30
cdr3_aa: AWSNWVGQGNIRATEAF

cdr3_length: 11
v_call: TRBV19
cdr3_aa: ASKVHSGNTIY

cdr3_length: 11
v_call: TRBV29-1
cdr3_aa: SVGHGREQPQH

cdr3_length: 12
v_call: TRBV7-8
cdr3_aa: ASSLDPYSYEQY

cdr3_length: 6
v_call: TRBV5-8
cdr3_aa: ASRPQY

cdr3_length: 14
v_call: TRBV4-3
cdr3_aa: ASSQTQGIGYTEAF

cdr3_length: 14
v_call: TRBV3-1/TRBV3-2
cdr3_aa: ASSQGTGTSDYGYT

cdr3_length: 16
v_call: TRBV5-1
cdr3_aa: ASSLLSAGGPGSYEQY

cdr3_length: 13
v_call: TRBV11-2
cdr3_aa: ASSHYRGAVVGQF